Listed below are T cell receptor beta chains from one sample, sequenced in a study of follicular helper T cells after annual influenza vaccination. This table comes from immunoSEQ multiplex PCR, and its TCRdb copy is limited to in-frame clones, with some not included. The sample includes fewer than 7,000 clones, 84% of them seen just once. The sequences come from CXCR5- memory CD4+ T cells sorted from blood, collected 7 days after influenza vaccination. The receptors were sampled from an adult who received the influenza vaccine. The CDR3 runs from the conserved cysteine through the conserved F or W. The D gene is left open where the match is weak. For some rows the clone size is stated as once, few or many, or as a class when expanded; others skip it.

j_call	d_call	clone_size	cdr3_length	v_call	cdr3_nt	cdr3_aa
TRBJ1-3	-	-	12	TRBV25-1	TGTGCCAGTAACGGAGGTGGAAACACCATATATTTT	CASNGGGNTIYF
TRBJ2-6	TRBD1	-	17	TRBV7-8	TGTGCCAGCAGCTTAATAGCGACAGGGTCTGGGGCCAACGTCCTGACTTTC	CASSLIATGSGANVLTF
TRBJ2-3	TRBD2	-	16	TRBV25-1	TGTGCCAGCAGTGCCTTGACTAGCGGGAGGTCGGATACGCAGTATTTT	CASSALTSGRSDTQYF
TRBJ2-2	-	-	16	TRBV28	TGTGCCAGCTCTAGAACCTTACAGATGAACACCGGGGAGCTGTTTTTT	CASSRTLQMNTGELFF
TRBJ1-2	-	-	13	TRBV5-1	TGCGCCAGCTCCTTGGTGACACAGCGCGGCTACACCTTC	CASSLVTQRGYTF
TRBJ2-7	-	-	14	TRBV4-1	TGCGCCAGCAGCCAAGATCTTCGGCAGTACGAGCAGTACTTC	CASSQDLRQYEQYF
TRBJ1-5	-	-	12	TRBV6-5	TGTGCCAGCAGACTGAAGAATCAGCCCCAGCATTTT	CASRLKNQPQHF
TRBJ2-2	TRBD1	-	16	TRBV11-2	TGTGCCAGCAGCCTTCGGGACAGGGTTTGGGCCGGGGAGCTGTTTTTT	CASSLRDRVWAGELFF
TRBJ2-3	-	-	15	TRBV18	TGTGCCAGCTCACCACCTTCACGAGCCACAGATACGCAGTATTTT	CASSPPSRATDTQYF
TRBJ1-5	-	few	13	TRBV19	TGTGCCAGTAGTGACCAACACGATCAGCCCCAGCATTTT	CASSDQHDQPQHF
TRBJ2-3	-	-	13	TRBV18	TGTGCCAGCTCACAGGAGGTTGGGGATACGCAGTATTTT	CASSQEVGDTQYF
TRBJ2-5	-	-	14	TRBV7-2	TGTGCCAGCAGCTTACGGAGAGCTCAAGAGACCCAGTACTTC	CASSLRRAQETQYF
TRBJ1-1	-	-	14	TRBV6-5	TGTGCCAGCAGTTACAGGCACAAGAACACTGAAGCTTTCTTT	CASSYRHKNTEAFF
TRBJ1-3	-	-	14	TRBV6-5	TGTGCCAGCAGTAAGGGGACCGCCGCCCACACCATATATTTT	CASSKGTAAHTIYF
TRBJ2-5	TRBD1	once	16	TRBV2	TGTGCCAGCAGGGACTTGACAGGGGGCCGGCGGGAGACCCAGTACTTC	CASRDLTGGRRETQYF
TRBJ2-5	-	once	15	TRBV9	TGTGCCAGCAGCGTAGCCCAGGGGACCCGAGAGACCCAGTACTTC	CASSVAQGTRETQYF
TRBJ1-5	-	-	13	TRBV27	TGTGCCAGCGCCTTGGGGGGGACTCAGCCCCAGCATTTT	CASALGGTQPQHF
TRBJ2-2	-	-	18	TRBV7-3	TGTGCCAGCAGCTTAATCGGTCGGACGGCCGATGGAGGCGGGGAGCTGTTTTTT	CASSLIGRTADGGGELFF
TRBJ1-2	-	-	14	TRBV27	TGTGCCAGCAGTTTAAGGGGCGGTGGCTATGGCTACACCTTC	CASSLRGGGYGYTF
TRBJ1-3	-	-	13	TRBV6-5	TGTGCCAGCGGTCGAGCTTCTGGAAACACCATATATTTT	CASGRASGNTIYF
TRBJ2-6	-	-	17	TRBV19	TGTGCCAGTAGTATTTGGGCCAGGGGTACTGGGGCCAACGTCCTGACTTTC	CASSIWARGTGANVLTF
TRBJ2-1	TRBD2	-	16	TRBV5-6	TGTGCCAGCAGCTTGTTGGGACTAGCGCTTCACAATGAGCAGTTCTTC	CASSLLGLALHNEQFF
TRBJ1-6	-	few	15	TRBV6-5	TGTGCCAGCAGTTATGGTCCAGGGATCATCTCACCCCTCCACTTT	CASSYGPGIISPLHF
TRBJ2-7	-	-	15	TRBV5-1	TGCGCCAGCAGCTTGGGACACGGAAGCTCCTACGAGCAGTACTTC	CASSLGHGSSYEQYF
TRBJ1-1	TRBD1	-	14	TRBV5-1	TGCGCCAGCAGCGACGGACAGGGGAGGACTGAAGCTTTCTTT	CASSDGQGRTEAFF
TRBJ2-3	-	once	16	TRBV4-1	TGCGCCAGCAGCCAAGAAGGGACCGGGAGCACAGATACGCAGTATTTT	CASSQEGTGSTDTQYF
TRBJ1-5	-	-	13	TRBV6-5	TGTGCCAGCACCGACACCCGCAATCAGCCCCAGCATTTT	CASTDTRNQPQHF
TRBJ2-3	-	-	17	TRBV6-1	TGTGCCAGCAGTGAAAAGGGCGGCGGAGGTTCCACAGATACGCAGTATTTT	CASSEKGGGGSTDTQYF
TRBJ2-7	TRBD2	-	18	TRBV11-2	TGTGCCAGCAGCTTAGGCGCTAGCGGGAGGCCGAGCTCCTACGAGCAGTACTTC	CASSLGASGRPSSYEQYF
TRBJ1-2	-	-	15	TRBV7-8	TGTGCCAGCAGCTTAGTGGAGGGGATTCACTATGGCTACACCTTC	CASSLVEGIHYGYTF
TRBJ1-2	-	-	15	TRBV19	TGTGCCAGTAGTTTCCCGGGAGCAGGGAACTATGGCTACACCTTC	CASSFPGAGNYGYTF
TRBJ2-7	-	-	14	TRBV7-7	TGTGCTAGCAGCATCCCGGGATCCTCCTACGAGCAGTACTTC	CASSIPGSSYEQYF
TRBJ2-7	-	-	15	TRBV6-6	TGTGCCAGCAGTTACTCGGTTGGGGGTATCGACGAGCAGTACTTC	CASSYSVGGIDEQYF
TRBJ2-7	-	-	13	TRBV9	TGTGCCAGCAGCGGAGGGAGGAGGGACGAGCAGTACTTC	CASSGGRRDEQYF
TRBJ1-1	-	-	14	TRBV7-9	TGTGCCAGCAACACCCCGCAACAGAACACTGAAGCTTTCTTT	CASNTPQQNTEAFF
TRBJ1-1	-	once	12	TRBV6-6	TGTGCCAGCAGTTACTCGAACACTGAAGCTTTCTTT	CASSYSNTEAFF
TRBJ2-1	TRBD2	-	12	TRBV29-1	TGCAGCGTCGGGGGGAGGGTCAATGAGCAGTTCTTC	CSVGGRVNEQFF